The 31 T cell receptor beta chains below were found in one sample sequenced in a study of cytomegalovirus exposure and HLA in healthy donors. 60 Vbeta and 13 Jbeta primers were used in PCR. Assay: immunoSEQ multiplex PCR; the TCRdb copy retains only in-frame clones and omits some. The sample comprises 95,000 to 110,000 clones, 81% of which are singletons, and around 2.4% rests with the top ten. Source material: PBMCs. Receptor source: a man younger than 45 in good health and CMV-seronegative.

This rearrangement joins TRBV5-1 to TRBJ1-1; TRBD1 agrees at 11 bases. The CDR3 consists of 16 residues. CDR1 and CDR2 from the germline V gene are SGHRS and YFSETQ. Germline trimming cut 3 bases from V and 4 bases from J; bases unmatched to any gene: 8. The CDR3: CASSSRTGGVGTEAFF. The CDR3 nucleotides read TGCGCCAGCAGCTCTCGGACAGGGGGCGTCGGCACTGAAGCTTTCTTT.

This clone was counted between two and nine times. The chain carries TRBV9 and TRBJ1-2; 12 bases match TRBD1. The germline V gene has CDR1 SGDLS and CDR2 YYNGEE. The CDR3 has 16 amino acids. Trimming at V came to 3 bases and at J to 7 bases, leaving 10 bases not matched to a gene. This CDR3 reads CASSATPGQGARGYTF. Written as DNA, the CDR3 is TGTGCCAGCAGCGCCACTCCGGGACAGGGGGCACGTGGCTACACCTTC.

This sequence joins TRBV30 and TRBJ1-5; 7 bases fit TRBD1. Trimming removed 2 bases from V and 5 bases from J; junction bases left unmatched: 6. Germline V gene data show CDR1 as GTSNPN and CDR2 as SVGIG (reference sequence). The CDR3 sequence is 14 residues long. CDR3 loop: CAWSRETGYQPQHF. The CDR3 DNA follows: TGTGCCTGGAGTCGAGAGACAGGGTATCAGCCCCAGCATTTT.

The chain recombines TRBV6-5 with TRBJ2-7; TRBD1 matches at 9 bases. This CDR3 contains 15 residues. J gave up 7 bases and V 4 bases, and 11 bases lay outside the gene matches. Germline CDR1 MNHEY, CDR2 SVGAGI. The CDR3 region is CASSSPDRGSEEQYF. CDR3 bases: TGTGCCAGCAGTTCCCCGGACAGGGGATCGGAGGAGCAGTACTTC.

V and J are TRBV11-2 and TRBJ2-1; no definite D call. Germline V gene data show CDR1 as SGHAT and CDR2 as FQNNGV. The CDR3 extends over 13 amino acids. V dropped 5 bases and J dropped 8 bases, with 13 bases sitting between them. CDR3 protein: CASSRVGDYEQFF. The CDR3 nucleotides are TGTGCCAGCAGCCGGGTGGGTGATTATGAGCAGTTCTTC.

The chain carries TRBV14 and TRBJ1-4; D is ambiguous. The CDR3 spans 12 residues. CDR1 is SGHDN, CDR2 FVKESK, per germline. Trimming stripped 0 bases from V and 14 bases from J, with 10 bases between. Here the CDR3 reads CASSQESRRLFF. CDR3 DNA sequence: TGTGCCAGCAGCCAAGAGTCCAGGAGGCTGTTTTTT.

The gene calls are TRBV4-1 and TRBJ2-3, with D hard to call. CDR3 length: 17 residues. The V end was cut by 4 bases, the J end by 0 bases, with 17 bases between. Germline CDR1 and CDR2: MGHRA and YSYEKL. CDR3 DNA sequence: TGCGCCAGCAGCCCAGATGATATACTCAGGAGCACAGATACGCAGTATTTT. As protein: CASSPDDILRSTDTQYF.

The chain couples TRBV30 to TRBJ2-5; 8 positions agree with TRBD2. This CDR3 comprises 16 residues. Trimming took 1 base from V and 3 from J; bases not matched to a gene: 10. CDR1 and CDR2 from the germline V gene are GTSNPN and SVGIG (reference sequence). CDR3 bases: TGTGCCTGGAGTGGGGAGGGCGGGGGGCGAAAAGAGACCCAGTACTTC. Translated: CAWSGEGGGRKETQYF.

The chain's CDR3 is CASSQYRGEGAEAFF. Written as DNA, the CDR3 is TGCGCCAGCAGCCAATACAGGGGGGAAGGGGCTGAAGCTTTCTTT. The V gene is TRBV4-1, the J gene TRBJ1-1, with TRBD1 matching 8 bases. The CDR3 spans 15 residues. J was trimmed by 6 bases and V by 2 bases; bases with no gene match: 8. Germline loops: CDR1 MGHRA, CDR2 YSYEKL.

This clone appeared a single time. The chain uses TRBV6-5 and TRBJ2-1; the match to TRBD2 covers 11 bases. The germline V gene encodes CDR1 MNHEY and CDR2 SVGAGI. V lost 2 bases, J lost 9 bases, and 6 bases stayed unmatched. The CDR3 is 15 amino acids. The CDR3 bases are TGTGCCAGCAGTTACATAACTAGCGGGAGCGGTGAGCAGTTCTTC. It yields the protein CASSYITSGSGEQFF.

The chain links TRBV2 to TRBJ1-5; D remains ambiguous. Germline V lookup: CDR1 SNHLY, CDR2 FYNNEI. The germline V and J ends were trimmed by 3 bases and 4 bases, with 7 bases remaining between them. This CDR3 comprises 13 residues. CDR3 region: CASSEFENQPQHF. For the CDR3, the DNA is TGTGCCAGCAGTGAGTTTGAGAATCAGCCCCAGCATTTT.

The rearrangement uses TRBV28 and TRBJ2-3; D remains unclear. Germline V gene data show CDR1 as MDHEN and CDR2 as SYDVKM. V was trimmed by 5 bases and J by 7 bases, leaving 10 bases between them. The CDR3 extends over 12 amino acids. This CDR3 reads CASSLVAYTQYF. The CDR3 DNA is TGTGCCAGCAGTCTAGTAGCATATACGCAGTATTTT.

The CDR3 protein is CASSVHTGLLTEAFF. The DNA of the CDR3 is TGTGCCAGCAGCGTACATACCGGGTTGCTCACTGAAGCTTTCTTT. The chain has TRBV7-9 and TRBJ1-1; D ambiguous. Looked up from germline, CDR1 is SEHNR and CDR2 is FQNEAQ (reference sequence). This CDR3 comprises 15 residues. Trimming took 5 bases from V and 4 from J, leaving 17 bases between them.

The CDR3 coding sequence is TGTGCCAGCAGCCCGGACACCGGGCCCTACGAGCAGTACTTC. Translating it yields CASSPDTGPYEQYF. V gene TRBV7-2 combines with J gene TRBJ2-7, with D maybe TRBD1 (5 bases). Germline V CDR1 and CDR2: SGHTA, FQGNSA. There are 14 residues in the CDR3. V dropped 5 bases and J dropped 2 bases, with 13 bases sitting between them.

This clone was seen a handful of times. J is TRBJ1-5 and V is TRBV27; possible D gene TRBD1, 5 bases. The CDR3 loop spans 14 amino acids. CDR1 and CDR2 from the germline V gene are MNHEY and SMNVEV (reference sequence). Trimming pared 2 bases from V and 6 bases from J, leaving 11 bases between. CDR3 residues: CASSLEAGFQPQHF. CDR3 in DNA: TGTGCCAGCAGTTTAGAGGCAGGGTTTCAGCCCCAGCATTTT.

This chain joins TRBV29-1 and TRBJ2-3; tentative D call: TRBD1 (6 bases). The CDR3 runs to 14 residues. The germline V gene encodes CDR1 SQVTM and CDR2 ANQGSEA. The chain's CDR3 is CSLGRDTVGDTQYF. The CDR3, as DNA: TGCAGTTTGGGCCGGGACACGGTGGGAGATACGCAGTATTTT.

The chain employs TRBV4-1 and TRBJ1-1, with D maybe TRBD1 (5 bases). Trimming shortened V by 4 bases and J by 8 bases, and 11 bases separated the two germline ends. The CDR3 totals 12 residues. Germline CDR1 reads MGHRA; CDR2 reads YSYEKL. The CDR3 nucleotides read TGCGCCAGCAGCCGAGGGGAGGGGGAAGCTTTCTTT. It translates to CASSRGEGEAFF.

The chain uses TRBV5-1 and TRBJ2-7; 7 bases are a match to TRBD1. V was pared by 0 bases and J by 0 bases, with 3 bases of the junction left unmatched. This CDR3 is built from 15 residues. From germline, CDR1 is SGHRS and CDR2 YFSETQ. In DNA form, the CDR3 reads TGCGCCAGCAGCTTGGGGGCAGGGGGCTCCTACGAGCAGTACTTC. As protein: CASSLGAGGSYEQYF.

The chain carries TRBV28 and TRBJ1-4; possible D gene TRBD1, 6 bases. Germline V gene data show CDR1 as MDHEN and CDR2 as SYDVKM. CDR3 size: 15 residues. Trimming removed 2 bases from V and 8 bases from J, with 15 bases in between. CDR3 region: CASSLTTGLEEKLFF. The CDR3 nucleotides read TGTGCCAGCAGTTTAACGACAGGCCTGGAAGAAAAACTGTTTTTT.

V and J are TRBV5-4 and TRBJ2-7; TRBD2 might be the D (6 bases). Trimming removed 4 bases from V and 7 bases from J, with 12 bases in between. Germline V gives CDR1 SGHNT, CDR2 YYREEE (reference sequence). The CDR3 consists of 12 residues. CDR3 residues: CASSQLAREQYF. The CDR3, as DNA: TGTGCCAGCAGCCAACTAGCACGGGAGCAGTACTTC.

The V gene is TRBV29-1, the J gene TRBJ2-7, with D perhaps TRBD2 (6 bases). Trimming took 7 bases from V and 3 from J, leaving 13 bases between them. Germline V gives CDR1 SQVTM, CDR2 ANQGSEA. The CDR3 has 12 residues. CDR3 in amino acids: CSEEREFYEQYF. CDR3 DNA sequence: TGCAGCGAGGAACGGGAGTTCTACGAGCAGTACTTC.

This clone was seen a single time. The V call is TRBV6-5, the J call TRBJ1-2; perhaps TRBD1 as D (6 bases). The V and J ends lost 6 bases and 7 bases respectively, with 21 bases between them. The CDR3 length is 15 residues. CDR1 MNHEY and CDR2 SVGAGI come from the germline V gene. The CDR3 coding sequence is TGTGCCAGCAGCCCTAAACCGGGGGGCTTCTCTGGCTACACCTTC. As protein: CASSPKPGGFSGYTF.

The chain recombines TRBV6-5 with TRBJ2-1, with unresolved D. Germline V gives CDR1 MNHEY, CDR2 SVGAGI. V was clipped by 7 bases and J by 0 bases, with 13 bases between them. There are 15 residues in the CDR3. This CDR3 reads CASNPTRSSYNEQFF. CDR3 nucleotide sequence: TGTGCCAGCAACCCGACACGTAGCTCCTACAATGAGCAGTTCTTC.

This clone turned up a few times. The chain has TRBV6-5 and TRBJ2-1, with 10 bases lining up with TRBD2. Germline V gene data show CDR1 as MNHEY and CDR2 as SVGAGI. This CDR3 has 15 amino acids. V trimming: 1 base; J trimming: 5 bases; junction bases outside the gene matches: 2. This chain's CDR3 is CASSYFLAGDNEQFF. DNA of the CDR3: TGTGCCAGCAGTTACTTCCTAGCGGGGGACAATGAGCAGTTCTTC.

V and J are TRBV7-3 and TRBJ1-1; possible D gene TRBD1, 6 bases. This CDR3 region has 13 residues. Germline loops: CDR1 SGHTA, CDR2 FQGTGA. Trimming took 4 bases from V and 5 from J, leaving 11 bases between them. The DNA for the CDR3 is TGTGCCAGCAGCTCGCACAGGGATACTGAAGCTTTCTTT. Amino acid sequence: CASSSHRDTEAFF.

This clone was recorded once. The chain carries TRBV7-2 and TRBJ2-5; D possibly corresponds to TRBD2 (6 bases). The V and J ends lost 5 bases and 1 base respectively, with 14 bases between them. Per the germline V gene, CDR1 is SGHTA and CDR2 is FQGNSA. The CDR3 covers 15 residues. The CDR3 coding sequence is TGTGCCAGCAGCGAGCCCCATAGCGGCCAAGAGACCCAGTACTTC. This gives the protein CASSEPHSGQETQYF.

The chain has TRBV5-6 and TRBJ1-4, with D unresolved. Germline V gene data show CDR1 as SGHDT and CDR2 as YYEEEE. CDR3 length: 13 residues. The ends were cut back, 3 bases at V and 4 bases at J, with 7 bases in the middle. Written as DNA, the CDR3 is TGTGCCAGCAGCTCACGGGTTAATGAAAAACTGTTTTTT. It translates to CASSSRVNEKLFF.

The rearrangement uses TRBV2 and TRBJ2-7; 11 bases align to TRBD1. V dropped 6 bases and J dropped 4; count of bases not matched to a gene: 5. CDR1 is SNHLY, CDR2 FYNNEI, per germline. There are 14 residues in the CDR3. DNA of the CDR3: TGTGCCAGCAGGCAGGGACAGGGGGATTACGAGCAGTACTTC. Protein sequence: CASRQGQGDYEQYF.

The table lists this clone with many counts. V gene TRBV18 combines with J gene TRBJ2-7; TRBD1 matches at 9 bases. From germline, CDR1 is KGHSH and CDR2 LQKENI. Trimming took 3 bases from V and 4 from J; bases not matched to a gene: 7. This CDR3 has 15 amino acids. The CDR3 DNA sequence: TGTGCCAGCTCACCCTCTCCGGGACAGGGATACGAGCAGTACTTC. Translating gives CASSPSPGQGYEQYF.

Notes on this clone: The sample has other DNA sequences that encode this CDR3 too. The CDR3 loop reads CSVTGNTGELFF. The CDR3 coding sequence is TGCAGCGTTACCGGGAACACCGGGGAGCTGTTTTTT. This sequence joins TRBV29-1 and TRBJ2-2; D is ambiguous. The CDR3 consists of 12 residues. V shed 5 bases and J shed 1 base, with 5 bases lying between them. Germline V gene data show CDR1 as SQVTM and CDR2 as ANQGSEA.

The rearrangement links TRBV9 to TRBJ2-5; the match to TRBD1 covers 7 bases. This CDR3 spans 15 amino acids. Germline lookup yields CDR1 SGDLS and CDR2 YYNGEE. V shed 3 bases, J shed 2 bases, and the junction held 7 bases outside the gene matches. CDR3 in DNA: TGTGCCAGCAGCGCAGAGACAGGGTGGCAAGAGACCCAGTACTTC. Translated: CASSAETGWQETQYF.